What follows are 21 T cell receptor beta chains derived from one specimen sequenced in a study of prognosis after radiotherapy for stage I lung cancer. Genomic DNA was the source, and TCR beta CDR3 was amplified from it by two-round multiplex PCR. Primers specific to each TRBV and TRBJ gene were used in first-round PCR. TCRdb fed the multiplex PCR reads into MiXCR, producing one record per CDR3 protein. The table records about 15,000 distinct CDR3 sequences, just under 45% of them present only once. Sequences were derived from PBMCs, sampled before or after stereotactic body radiation therapy (not recorded which). All receptors derive from a donor over 45 with non-small cell lung cancer.

This chain joins TRBV19 and TRBJ1-3, with 7 bases that match TRBD1. CDR1 and CDR2 (germline): LNHDA, SQIVND (reference sequence). The ends lost 6 bases at V and 0 bases at J; junction bases unmatched: 2. This CDR3 comprises 14 residues. Here the CDR3 reads CASRGTVSGNTIYF. CDR3 bases: TGTGCCAGTAGAGGGACAGTCTCTGGAAACACCATATATTTT.

In its sample, this clonotype ranks as medium-sized. The J gene is TRBJ1-3, the V gene TRBV6-2 or TRBV6-3; D is undetermined. CDR3 length: 15 amino acids. Deletions cut 1 base from V and 0 bases from J, with 7 bases between. The germline gives CDR1 MNHEY, CDR2 SVGEGT. The CDR3 DNA follows: TGTGCCAGCAGTTACTTTGGGAGCTCTGGAAACACCATATATTTT. Amino acids: CASSYFGSSGNTIYF.

A word on this clonotype: Because the CDR3 is missing its conserved closing phenylalanine or tryptophan, this is likely a read error. The CDR3 protein is CASSIQGATWELFL. The CDR3 nucleotides are TGTGCCAGTAGTATACAAGGAGCAACCTGGGAGCTGTTTCTT. This rearrangement joins TRBV19 to TRBJ2-2; D is unresolved. The V and J ends lost 2 bases and 9 bases respectively, with 13 bases between them. CDR1 and CDR2 from the germline V gene are LNHDA and SQIVND (reference sequence). This CDR3 is 14 amino acids long.

This chain links TRBV10-3 with TRBJ2-2, with TRBD2 as a possible D gene (6 bases). The germline V gene encodes CDR1 ENHRY and CDR2 SYGVKD. Trimming shortened V by 3 bases and J by 5 bases, and 22 bases separated the two germline ends. The CDR3 has 18 residues. CDR3 DNA sequence: TGTGCCATCAGTGATACCGTGGCTAGCGTAAGAGGGACCGGGGAGCTGTTTTTT. Translation gives CAISDTVASVRGTGELFF.

This clonotype was seen a handful of times. At one end, the junction sequence differs from germline, possibly due to a read error. The CDR3 nucleotides read TGTGCCATCAGCCTGAGAGGGCAGAACACCTGGGAGCTGTTTTTT. As protein: CAISLRGQNTWELFF. The genes are TRBV11-3 and TRBJ2-2; D might be TRBD2 (5 bases). Germline V CDR1 and CDR2: SGHNT, YENEEA. CDR3 length: 15 amino acids.

This clonotype was seen ten or more times. This chain joins TRBV30 and TRBJ2-3; a possible D gene is TRBD2 (5 bases). Germline loops: CDR1 GTSNPN, CDR2 SVGIG (reference sequence). The CDR3 extends over 13 amino acids. The V end was cut by 3 bases, the J end by 1 base, with 8 bases between. The CDR3 loop is CAWRRAGTDTQYF. The CDR3, as DNA: TGTGCCTGGAGGAGAGCGGGCACAGATACGCAGTATTTT.

This clonotype was counted ten times or more. A read error may be the cause here, since a much bigger clone is one base away. This sequence joins TRBV24-1 and TRBJ2-5; no reliable D call. The CDR3 runs 14 residues. Germline-derived CDR1 and CDR2 are KGHDR and SFDVKD. CDR3 in amino acids: CATSGEVGQEAQYF. Here the CDR3 DNA reads TGTGCCACCAGTGGTGAGGTGGGCCAAGAGGCCCAGTACTTC.

This clonotype was detected only once. As DNA, the CDR3 is TGCGCCAGCAGCTTGCTAGTTAGGGGGGTTGACAATGAGCAGTTCTTC. It yields the protein CASSLLVRGVDNEQFF. The chain employs TRBV5-1 and TRBJ2-1, with D perhaps assigned TRBD1 or TRBD2 (6 bases each). Germline values: CDR1 SGHRS, CDR2 YFSETQ. CDR3 length: 16 residues. Trimming took off 1 base at V and 5 bases at J, with 16 bases between the two ends.

Worth noting for this clonotype: At one end the junction does not follow the germline gene, possibly because of a read error. The chain carries TRBV20-1 and TRBJ2-2; 11 bases are shared with TRBD2. The CDR3 is 15 amino acids. The V gene's germline CDR1 is DFQATT and CDR2 SNEGSKA (reference sequence). CDR3 sequence: CSAYSGGGGTWELFF. Here the CDR3 DNA reads TGCAGTGCTTATAGCGGGGGGGGCGGCACCTGGGAGCTTTTTTTT.

The gene calls are TRBV24-1 and TRBJ2-3; weak D call: TRBD2 (6 bases). Germline assignment: CDR1 KGHDR and CDR2 SFDVKD. This CDR3 is built from 13 residues. The V gene lost 4 bases and the J gene lost 7 bases, with 11 bases spanning the gap. CDR3 in amino acids: CATSDSDYHTQYF. The CDR3, as DNA: TGTGCCACCAGTGACTCGGACTACCATACGCAGTATTTT.

This clonotype was seen repeatedly, ten times or more. The CDR3 nucleotides read TGTGCCAGTTCTCCGGGACTAGTGTTGGAGACCCAGTACTTC. Encoded protein: CASSPGLVLETQYF. The rearrangement uses TRBV6-1 and TRBJ2-5, with 8 bases that match TRBD2. Unmatched junction bases numbered 11, after V lost 9 bases and J lost 5 bases. Germline V lookup: CDR1 MNHNS, CDR2 SASEGT. The CDR3 spans 14 residues.

Ten or more counts support this clonotype. The gene calls are TRBV30 and TRBJ2-1, with D perhaps matching TRBD2 (6 bases). CDR1 is GTSNPN, CDR2 SVGIG, per germline (reference sequence). The CDR3 is made up of 13 amino acids. With 4 bases removed from V and 5 bases from J, the gap between germline ends came to 12 bases. CDR3 sequence reads: CAWKGLVNNEQFF. CDR3 nucleotide sequence: TGTGCCTGGAAGGGACTTGTTAACAATGAGCAGTTCTTC.

The chain employs TRBV7-9 and TRBJ1-2, with 8 positions matching TRBD1. This CDR3 comprises 14 residues. The germline V gene encodes CDR1 SEHNR and CDR2 FQNEAQ (reference sequence). Unmatched junction bases numbered 7, after V lost 6 bases and J lost 4 bases. CDR3 DNA sequence: TGTGCCAGCAGAGCCGGGACAGGACTCTATGGCTACACCTTC. It specifies CASRAGTGLYGYTF.

This clonotype appeared a few times. This chain uses TRBV14 with TRBJ1-3; no definite D call. CDR1 and CDR2 from the germline V gene are SGHDN and FVKESK. CDR3 length: 18 residues. The ends were cut back, 3 bases at V and 1 base at J, with 19 bases in the middle. CDR3 residues: CASSHGPIAGKSGNTIYF. In DNA form, the CDR3 reads TGTGCCAGCAGCCATGGGCCGATCGCGGGAAAATCTGGAAACACCATATATTTT.

This clonotype has at least ten counts. The V and J genes are TRBV9 and TRBJ2-3; 7 bases map to TRBD2. The V segment lost 0 bases and the J segment 1 base; nucleotides outside the gene matches: 8. From germline, CDR1 is SGDLS and CDR2 YYNGEE. The CDR3 runs 17 residues. The CDR3 DNA reads TGTGCCAGCAGCGTAGGAAGGGCGGGGGAGGGCACAGATACGCAGTATTTT. Its translation is CASSVGRAGEGTDTQYF.

This sequence joins TRBV6-4 and TRBJ2-7, with D perhaps matching TRBD2 (5 bases). The CDR3 is made up of 17 amino acids. Trimming shortened V by 0 bases and J by 2 bases, and 17 bases separated the two germline ends. Germline CDR1 reads MRHNA; CDR2 reads SNTAGT. CDR3: CASSDSLQRNFPYEQYF. CDR3 nucleotide sequence: TGTGCCAGCAGTGACTCCCTCCAGCGGAATTTTCCCTACGAGCAGTACTTC.

The chain has TRBV11-2 and TRBJ2-2; 11 bases agree with TRBD2. The CDR3 has 18 amino acids. Trimming at V came to 4 bases and at J to 4 bases, leaving 11 bases not matched to a gene. CDR1 is SGHAT, CDR2 FQNNGV, per germline. The CDR3 loop is CASSSGLAGGGATGELFF. In DNA form, the CDR3 reads TGTGCCAGCAGCTCCGGACTAGCGGGTGGAGGGGCCACCGGGGAGCTGTTTTTT.

In regard to this clonotype: One junction end does not reproduce the germline sequence, and a read error may be involved. The rearrangement uses TRBV6-1 and TRBJ2-7; D is perhaps TRBD1 (6 bases). Germline V gene sequence: CDR1 MNHNS, CDR2 SASEGT. There are 13 residues in the CDR3. CDR3 nucleotides: TGTGCCAGCAGACTCGGACAGTTCTACGAGCATTACTTC. It translates to CASRLGQFYEHYF.

The gene calls are TRBV12-3 or TRBV12-4 and TRBJ2-5; 7 positions agree with TRBD1. V gave up 1 base and J gave up 3 bases; unmatched junction bases: 5. The CDR3 extends over 15 amino acids. For the CDR3, the DNA is TGTGCCAGCAGTTTAGGTGGTCAGGGGGAAGAGACCCAGTACTTC. Residues: CASSLGGQGEETQYF.

As to this clonotype: One base separates it from a far larger clone, so it is likely a read error. V gene TRBV6-1 combines with J gene TRBJ2-1; TRBD1 matches 7 bases. V was clipped by 3 bases and J by 15 bases; unmatched bases: 8. The CDR3 sequence is 12 residues long. The germline gives CDR1 MNHNS, CDR2 SASEGT. The DNA of the CDR3 is TGTGCCAGCAGTGAGTCAACCAGGGGGTGGTTCTTC. Protein: CASSESTRGWFF.

With regard to this clonotype: The conserved closing phenylalanine or tryptophan is absent in this CDR3, likely reflecting a read error. The chain employs TRBV6-2 or TRBV6-3 and TRBJ1-1; unclear D gene. Germline V gene data show CDR1 as MNHEY and CDR2 as SVGEGT. Trimming stripped 0 bases from V and 4 bases from J, with 12 bases between. This CDR3 has 15 residues. CDR3 nucleotide sequence: TGTGCCAGCAGTTACTCGGAGAAAGGATCCACTGAAGCTTTCCTT. This translates into CASSYSEKGSTEAFL.